This TCR beta chain was identified in a study of neurological immune-mediated disorders. Synthesis of cDNA was carried out by template-switch 5'RACE. The reaction used 10-nucleotide random UMIs. TCRdb ran MiXCR on the 5' RACE reads and lists one entry per CDR3 protein. The sample lists 70,000 to 90,000 distinct CDR3 sequences, 4.5% to 6.5% occurring once. At least ten counts were recorded for this clonotype. Its antigen is unidentified. Trimming shortened V by 0 bases and J by 2 bases, and 5 bases separated the two germline ends. The length of the CDR3 is 15 residues. Per germline, CDR1 LGHDT and CDR2 YNNKEL (reference sequence). The study, taken as a whole, reports: Across subjects, expanded clones had no CDR3 amino acid sequences in common, pointing to private repertoires in all groups. When grouped phylogenetically, the repertoires of 18 of the 34 multiple sclerosis patients fell together in one related-CDR3 cluster, which is a possible signature.

The source is a woman aged 25 to 39 with multiple sclerosis. Sequenced material: PBMCs. V and J are TRBV3-1 and TRBJ2-6; D is undetermined. The CDR3 coding sequence is TGTGCCAGCAGCCAAGATTTAGCTGGGGCCAACGTCCTGACTTTC. It is translated as CASSQDLAGANVLTF.